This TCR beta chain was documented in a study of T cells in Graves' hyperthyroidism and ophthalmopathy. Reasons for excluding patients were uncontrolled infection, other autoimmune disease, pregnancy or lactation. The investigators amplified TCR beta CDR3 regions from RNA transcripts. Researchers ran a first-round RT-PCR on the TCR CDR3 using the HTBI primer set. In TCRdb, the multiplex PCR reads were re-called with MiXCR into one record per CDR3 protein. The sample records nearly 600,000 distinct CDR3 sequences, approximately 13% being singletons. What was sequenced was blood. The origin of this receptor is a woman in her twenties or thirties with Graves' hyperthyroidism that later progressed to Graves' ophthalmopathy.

In DNA, the CDR3 is TGTGCCAGCAGTTCGGACAGGGAACCCGGAAACACCATATATTTT. This codes for CASSSDREPGNTIYF. The rearrangement joins TRBV6-1 to TRBJ1-3; 8 nucleotides align to TRBD1. Per germline, CDR1 MNHNS and CDR2 SASEGT. V dropped 5 bases and J dropped 4; count of bases not matched to a gene: 7. CDR3 length: 15 residues.